This T cell receptor (beta chain) derives from a study of shared clonotypes between healthy human individuals. Study overall: Donors had three CD4 naive, three CD4 memory, two CD8 naive and one CD8 memory plate apiece.

This CDR3 is built from 12 residues. Trimming stripped 1 base from V and 5 bases from J, with 8 bases between. Germline V lookup: CDR1 GTSNPN, CDR2 SVGIG (reference sequence). General observations from the study: The generation probabilities recorded for non-shared clonotypes fell below those of clonotypes shared by all four donors.

A remark on this clone: What it recognizes is unknown.

Repertoires were generated with immunoSEQ multiplex PCR, while TCRdb's copy carries only in-frame clones and drops some. The sample lists 2 million to 2.5 million clones, approximately 94% occurring once. V gene TRBV30 combines with J gene TRBJ1-1; D uncertain. Material: naive CD4+ T cells sorted from blood. The sample's subset: CD45RA+ positively selected. This receptor was obtained from a man younger than 35 in good health. The DNA of the CDR3 is TGTGCCTGGAGTGATTTGGGGACTGAAGCTTTCTTT. Protein sequence: CAWSDLGTEAFF.